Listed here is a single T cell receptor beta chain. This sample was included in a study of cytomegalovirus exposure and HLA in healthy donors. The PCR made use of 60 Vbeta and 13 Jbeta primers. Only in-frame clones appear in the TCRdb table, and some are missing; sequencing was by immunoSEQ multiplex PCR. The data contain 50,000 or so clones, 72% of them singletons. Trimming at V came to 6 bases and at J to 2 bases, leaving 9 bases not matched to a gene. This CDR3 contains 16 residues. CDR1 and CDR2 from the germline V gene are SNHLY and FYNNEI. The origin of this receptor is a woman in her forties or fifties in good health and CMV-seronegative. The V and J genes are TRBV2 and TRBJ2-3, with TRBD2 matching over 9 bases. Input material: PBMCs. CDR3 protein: CASRPYAGLATDTQYF. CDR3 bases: TGTGCCAGCAGACCTTACGCGGGACTAGCCACAGATACGCAGTATTTT.